This T cell receptor beta chain appears in the sequencing data of a study of T cells in Graves' hyperthyroidism and ophthalmopathy. Amplified TCR beta CDR3 regions derived from RNA transcripts. TCR CDR3 regions were first amplified by RT-PCR with HTBI primers. In TCRdb, the multiplex PCR reads were re-called with MiXCR into one record per CDR3 protein. The table includes 650,000 to 700,000 distinct CDR3 sequences, 17% detected once. The germline CDR1 and CDR2 sequences are SQVTM and ANQGSEA. V dropped 3 bases and J dropped 7 bases, with 19 bases sitting between them. This CDR3 comprises 15 residues. This clonotype was recorded at least ten times. Subjects aged 18 to 65 presented with newly diagnosed hyperthyroidism of less than 2 months' duration. The diagnostic basis comprised clinical symptoms, serum thyroxine and TRAb, thyroid ultrasound and orbital computed tomography. The PBMCs were taken from roughly 9.3 ml of fresh peripheral blood.

V usage is TRBV29-1 and J usage is TRBJ2-1; a possible D gene is TRBD2 (6 bases). What was sequenced was blood. The receptor's source is a man aged 45-60 years with Graves' hyperthyroidism. CDR3 protein: CSVDGAGRLVNEQFF. The CDR3 region has the DNA TGCAGCGTTGACGGTGCGGGACGGCTAGTGAATGAGCAGTTCTTC.